This T cell receptor beta chain was retrieved from a study of blood T cell repertoires in COVID-19. Using immunoSEQ multiplex PCR, the repertoire was profiled, and TCRdb retains in-frame clones only, with some absent. The repertoire consists of 130,000 to 150,000 clones, with 70% to 85% occurring once and the leading ten covering roughly 10%. Trimming took off 3 bases at V and 0 bases at J, with 11 bases between the two ends. The germline V gene encodes CDR1 MDHEN and CDR2 SYDVKM. The CDR3 runs to 15 residues. Sequencing was done on a sample of peripheral blood. The receptor was isolated from a man between 60 and 75 years old with active or convalescent COVID-19. This chain links TRBV28 with TRBJ1-1; D gene ambiguous. The CDR3 here is CASSFTRLMNTEAFF. The CDR3 DNA reads as TGTGCCAGCAGTTTCACTAGGCTAATGAACACTGAAGCTTTCTTT. Drawing the rest from reference TRBV28 and TRBJ1-1, the complete variable domain is DVKVTQSSRYLVKRTGEKVFLECVQDMDHENMFWYRQDPGLGLRLIYFSYDVKMKEKGDIPEGYSVSREKKERFSLILESASTNQTSMYLCASSFTRLMNTEAFFGQGTRLTVV.